Listed here is a single TCR beta chain. TCRdb's copy holds only in-frame clones and misses some; the assay was immunoSEQ multiplex PCR. Of fewer than 40,000 clones listed, approximately 90% are singletons. The record originates from a study of T cell changes during pregnancy in multiple sclerosis. The ends were cut back, 4 bases at V and 4 bases at J, with 17 bases in the middle. This CDR3 has 15 amino acids. In germline, CDR1 is LNHDA, CDR2 SQIVND (reference sequence). The rearrangement joins TRBV19 to TRBJ2-7, with no clear D. The clonotype was recovered from a female donor in good health, enrolled as a control in a pregnancy study. The specimen was CD4+ T cells from peripheral blood mononuclear cells, collected in the first trimester of pregnancy. The CDR3 is CASSTSFSRIYEQYF. The DNA for the CDR3 is TGTGCCAGTAGTACCAGCTTTAGCCGAATTTACGAGCAGTACTTC. Full variable domain (missing parts from reference TRBV19 and TRBJ2-7): DGGITQSPKYLFRKEGQNVTLSCEQNLNHDAMYWYRQDPGQGLRLIYYSQIVNDFQKGDIAEGYSVSREKKESFPLTVTSAQKNPTAFYLCASSTSFSRIYEQYFGPGTRLTVT.